The rows below give T cell receptor beta chains drawn from one sample of a study of cytomegalovirus exposure and HLA in healthy donors. Using immunoSEQ multiplex PCR, the repertoire was profiled, and TCRdb retains in-frame clones only, with some absent. This sample yields a few hundred thousand clones, of which 88% are seen a single time; around 3% belongs to the top ten. The specimen sequenced was PBMCs. The receptor set was obtained from a woman under 30 in good health and CMV-seronegative. The CDR3 runs from the conserved cysteine through the conserved F or W. The D gene is left open where the match is weak. Size is stated for part of the rows, as once, few or many counts, or as a class when the clone is expanded.

CDR3nt: TGTGCCAGCAGCCTAATCAGCGGGGGGGTCTACGAGCAGTACTTC
CDR3aa: CASSLISGGVYEQYF
j_gene: TRBJ2-7
v_gene: TRBV4-2
d_gene: TRBD2
abundance: .

CDR3nt: TGTGCCAGCACCAACCTGGGACTAGCGGCACAAGGCTTCTACAATGAGCAGTTCTTC
CDR3aa: CASTNLGLAAQGFYNEQFF
j_gene: TRBJ2-1
v_gene: TRBV5-6
d_gene: TRBD2
abundance: .

CDR3nt: TGTGCCTGGTCTGGACTAGCGGCCTCCTACGAGCAGTACTTC
CDR3aa: CAWSGLAASYEQYF
j_gene: TRBJ2-7
v_gene: TRBV30
d_gene: TRBD2
abundance: .

CDR3nt: TGTGCCAGCAGTTTCACAACAAAGAGCGTCAACACTGAAGCTTTCTTT
CDR3aa: CASSFTTKSVNTEAFF
j_gene: TRBJ1-1
v_gene: TRBV28
d_gene: .
abundance: .

CDR3nt: TGTGCCAGCAGCGAGGGGCCCCTTAACTATGGCTACACCTTC
CDR3aa: CASSEGPLNYGYTF
j_gene: TRBJ1-2
v_gene: TRBV9
d_gene: .
abundance: .

CDR3nt: TGTGCCAGTAGTATTCCTGGCGGTCGGTCTGAGACCCAGTACTTC
CDR3aa: CASSIPGGRSETQYF
j_gene: TRBJ2-5
v_gene: TRBV19
d_gene: .
abundance: .

CDR3nt: TGCGCCAGCAGCCAAGATGCCGCGACTAGCGGGGTACTCTACAATGAGCAGTTCTTC
CDR3aa: CASSQDAATSGVLYNEQFF
j_gene: TRBJ2-1
v_gene: TRBV4-1
d_gene: TRBD2
abundance: .

CDR3nt: TGTGCCAGCAGCCTCAGGGGGCTGAACACTGAAGCTTTCTTT
CDR3aa: CASSLRGLNTEAFF
j_gene: TRBJ1-1
v_gene: TRBV27
d_gene: TRBD1
abundance: .

CDR3nt: TGCGCCAGCAGCCAAGTCAGCGGGAGAGGTGGGGCCAACGTCCTGACTTTC
CDR3aa: CASSQVSGRGGANVLTF
j_gene: TRBJ2-6
v_gene: TRBV4-1
d_gene: TRBD2
abundance: once

CDR3nt: TGTGCCAGCAGTTACTCCTCCCCGGGTTCCGACTACGAGCAGTACTTC
CDR3aa: CASSYSSPGSDYEQYF
j_gene: TRBJ2-7
v_gene: TRBV6-6
d_gene: .
abundance: .

CDR3nt: TGTGCCATCAGTGAGTCTGGGAACAGGGGGAGCTCCTACGAGCAGTACTTC
CDR3aa: CAISESGNRGSSYEQYF
j_gene: TRBJ2-7
v_gene: TRBV10-3
d_gene: TRBD1
abundance: .

CDR3nt: TGTGCCAGCAGTGAAATCCCCCTCCCGAGCTCCTACAATGAGCAGTTCTTC
CDR3aa: CASSEIPLPSSYNEQFF
j_gene: TRBJ2-1
v_gene: TRBV2
d_gene: .
abundance: .

CDR3nt: TGTGCCAGCAGTTCTAGCGGGGCTAGCACAGATACGCAGTATTTT
CDR3aa: CASSSSGASTDTQYF
j_gene: TRBJ2-3
v_gene: TRBV6-5
d_gene: TRBD2
abundance: few

CDR3nt: TGTGCCAGCAGTTCAGACAGGGACAATCAGCCCCAGCATTTT
CDR3aa: CASSSDRDNQPQHF
j_gene: TRBJ1-5
v_gene: TRBV6-7
d_gene: TRBD1
abundance: .

CDR3nt: TGTGCCAGCAGTCCGACAGGGTTGGTCTATGGCTACACCTTC
CDR3aa: CASSPTGLVYGYTF
j_gene: TRBJ1-2
v_gene: TRBV27
d_gene: TRBD1
abundance: .

CDR3nt: TGTGCCAGCAGTTACTCGGGGGACAGGGTGTTCTACGAGCAGTACTTC
CDR3aa: CASSYSGDRVFYEQYF
j_gene: TRBJ2-7
v_gene: TRBV6-5
d_gene: TRBD1
abundance: .

CDR3nt: TGTGCCAGCAGCTCCGAGACAGCTTACAATGAGCAGTTCTTC
CDR3aa: CASSSETAYNEQFF
j_gene: TRBJ2-1
v_gene: TRBV5-4
d_gene: .
abundance: .

CDR3nt: TGCGCCAGCAGCCAGGACAGGGTAGGGGATACGCAGTATTTT
CDR3aa: CASSQDRVGDTQYF
j_gene: TRBJ2-3
v_gene: TRBV4-1
d_gene: TRBD1
abundance: .

CDR3nt: TGTGCCAGCAGTTACTCGGGCGGCACAGATACGCAGTATTTT
CDR3aa: CASSYSGGTDTQYF
j_gene: TRBJ2-3
v_gene: TRBV6-5
d_gene: .
abundance: .

CDR3nt: TGTGCCAGCAGCTCTTTTGGACAGGGAGGGTACGAGCAGTACTTC
CDR3aa: CASSSFGQGGYEQYF
j_gene: TRBJ2-7
v_gene: TRBV28
d_gene: .
abundance: .

CDR3nt: TGCAGCGCTCGGACAGACCCAGATACGCAGTATTTT
CDR3aa: CSARTDPDTQYF
j_gene: TRBJ2-3
v_gene: TRBV29-1
d_gene: .
abundance: .

CDR3nt: TGTGCCAGCAGCTTAGCAGATGCGGCGGCGGCAGATACGCAGTATTTT
CDR3aa: CASSLADAAAADTQYF
j_gene: TRBJ2-3
v_gene: TRBV7-2
d_gene: .
abundance: once

CDR3nt: TGTGCCAGCAGTGGTTGGCAGGAAGGGGCCAATGAGCAGTTCTTC
CDR3aa: CASSGWQEGANEQFF
j_gene: TRBJ2-1
v_gene: TRBV6-1
d_gene: .
abundance: .

CDR3nt: TGCGCCAGCAGCTTGGGGGCCGGGGGAGATACAGATACGCAGTATTTT
CDR3aa: CASSLGAGGDTDTQYF
j_gene: TRBJ2-3
v_gene: TRBV5-1
d_gene: .
abundance: .

CDR3nt: TGTGCCAGCAGTTACTCCGGCAGGGGGGTCTATGGCTACACCTTC
CDR3aa: CASSYSGRGVYGYTF
j_gene: TRBJ1-2
v_gene: TRBV6-5
d_gene: TRBD1
abundance: .

CDR3nt: TGTGCCAGCAGTTTGTCAACAGGGCAGGCAGCTAACTATGGCTACACCTTC
CDR3aa: CASSLSTGQAANYGYTF
j_gene: TRBJ1-2
v_gene: TRBV27
d_gene: .
abundance: .

CDR3nt: TGTGCCAGCAGCTTAGATCGGCCCCAGCATTTT
CDR3aa: CASSLDRPQHF
j_gene: TRBJ1-5
v_gene: TRBV11-3
d_gene: .
abundance: few

CDR3nt: TGTGCCAGCAGTCGACTAGCGGGAGTTCAATTGGTCGTGTATTTT
CDR3aa: CASSRLAGVQLVVYF
j_gene: TRBJ2-3
v_gene: TRBV6-6
d_gene: TRBD2
abundance: .

CDR3nt: TGTGCCAGCAGCGTAGATCCAGGGGTCCGCTCTGGGGCCAACGTCCTGACTTTC
CDR3aa: CASSVDPGVRSGANVLTF
j_gene: TRBJ2-6
v_gene: TRBV9
d_gene: .
abundance: .

CDR3nt: TGTGCCAGCAGTCCCCCCCCGCGGACAGGGGGTGAGCAGTTCTTC
CDR3aa: CASSPPPRTGGEQFF
j_gene: TRBJ2-1
v_gene: TRBV27
d_gene: TRBD1
abundance: .

CDR3nt: TGCGCCAGATCCCGAGGGCTCCAAGACTATGGCTACACCTTC
CDR3aa: CARSRGLQDYGYTF
j_gene: TRBJ1-2
v_gene: TRBV10-1
d_gene: .
abundance: .

CDR3nt: TGTGCCAGCAGCTTGGGAAGGGGGCCCGCAACTAATGAAAAACTGTTTTTT
CDR3aa: CASSLGRGPATNEKLFF
j_gene: TRBJ1-4
v_gene: TRBV5-4
d_gene: TRBD1
abundance: .

CDR3nt: TGTGCCAGCAGCCGACAGGGAGAGACCCAGTACTTC
CDR3aa: CASSRQGETQYF
j_gene: TRBJ2-5
v_gene: TRBV2
d_gene: TRBD1
abundance: .

CDR3nt: TGTGCCAGCAGTGATAGGGGGACTAGTCTCGAGCAGTACTTC
CDR3aa: CASSDRGTSLEQYF
j_gene: TRBJ2-7
v_gene: TRBV2
d_gene: TRBD2
abundance: .

CDR3nt: TGCGCCAGCAGCTTTTCGTGGGACAGGACCTCTGGAAACACCATATATTTT
CDR3aa: CASSFSWDRTSGNTIYF
j_gene: TRBJ1-3
v_gene: TRBV5-1
d_gene: TRBD1
abundance: .

CDR3nt: TGTGCCAGCAGTAGCCGTCCCTACGAGCAGTACTTC
CDR3aa: CASSSRPYEQYF
j_gene: TRBJ2-7
v_gene: TRBV28
d_gene: .
abundance: .

CDR3nt: TGTGCCAGCAGTTTTGATTACAGGGTATCTGGGGCCAACGTCCTGACTTTC
CDR3aa: CASSFDYRVSGANVLTF
j_gene: TRBJ2-6
v_gene: TRBV27
d_gene: .
abundance: .

CDR3nt: TGTGCCACCAGCAGATGGAGGTCGTCCTACGAGCAGTACTTC
CDR3aa: CATSRWRSSYEQYF
j_gene: TRBJ2-7
v_gene: TRBV15
d_gene: .
abundance: .

CDR3nt: TGTGCCAGCAGCCCTACTAGCGGGAGCTCCTACGAGCAGTACTTC
CDR3aa: CASSPTSGSSYEQYF
j_gene: TRBJ2-7
v_gene: TRBV7-9
d_gene: TRBD2
abundance: .

CDR3nt: TGTGCCAGCAGCTTGGTGGGAGGGTCCGGAGAGACCCAGTACTTC
CDR3aa: CASSLVGGSGETQYF
j_gene: TRBJ2-5
v_gene: TRBV5-6
d_gene: TRBD2
abundance: .